This T cell receptor (beta chain) appears in the sequencing data of a study of beta chain features in type 1 diabetes. The junction had 6 bases not matched to a gene; V was cut back by 3 bases and J by 4 bases. Germline V gives CDR1 KGHSH, CDR2 LQKENI. The CDR3 loop spans 15 amino acids. The investigators reverse transcribed all of the isolated RNA, so they sequenced expressed TCRB transcripts. The read count averaged approximately 3.3 million across naive, central memory and regulatory T cell samples. Assay used: immunoSEQ multiplex PCR; TCRdb lists only in-frame clones, some missing. The sample lists around 310,000 clones; 9.5% to 12% were seen once.

The rearrangement joins TRBV18 to TRBJ1-5; the match to TRBD1 covers 7 bases. This receptor was obtained from a woman aged 30 to 39 in good health. The sequencing input was naive CD4+ T cells from blood. CDR3 loop: CASSPTGQQNQPQHF. CDR3 DNA: TGTGCCAGCTCACCTACGGGACAGCAAAATCAGCCCCAGCATTTT.